A selection of T cell receptor beta chains follows, all from one sample in a study of T-cell reconstitution after alpha-beta-depleted transplantation in children. MiXCR was run by TCRdb on the PCR reads, yielding one entry per CDR3 protein. This sample has 5,500 to 8,000 distinct CDR3 sequences; under 20% occur once, and the top ten carry 14% to 15%. Sequencing used PBMCs, obtained before TCRalphabeta/CD19-depleted stem cell transplant. These receptors originate from a boy aged 2-9 years with acute lymphoblastic leukemia, due to receive a stem cell transplant. Both conserved end residues are part of each CDR3. D genes are given only for firm matches. Size values are once, few and many counts, or a class for expanded clones, and some rows have none.

d_call	j_call	cdr3_length	v_call	clone_size	cdr3_nt	cdr3_aa
TRBD1	TRBJ2-7	19	TRBV7-9	medium-sized	TGTGCCAGCAGCCTCCGACAGGGGGCTATACCCGACGACTTCTACGAGCAGTACTTC	CASSLRQGAIPDDFYEQYF
NA	TRBJ1-3	17	TRBV5-4	NA	TGTGCCAGCAGCTTGGCCTCAGGGCGCCGGGATGGAAACACCATATATTTT	CASSLASGRRDGNTIYF
NA	TRBJ2-1	13	TRBV7-3	medium-sized	TGTGCCAGCAGCTTCGGGACCCACAATGAGCAGTTCTTC	CASSFGTHNEQFF
TRBD2	TRBJ2-2	16	TRBV19	medium-sized	TGTGCCAGTAGTTCGCGGGGGGGCGATGACACCGGGGAGCTGTTTTTT	CASSSRGGDDTGELFF
NA	TRBJ1-2	14	TRBV7-9	NA	TGTGCCAGCAACCCGGTGGTCGGAGATAATGGCTACACCTTC	CASNPVVGDNGYTF
NA	TRBJ2-7	16	TRBV4-1	medium-sized	TGCGCCAGCAGTTACGCTAGCTCAAAGGGTTCCTACGAGCAGTACTTC	CASSYASSKGSYEQYF
TRBD2	TRBJ2-3	13	TRBV12-3/TRBV12-4	NA	TGTGCCAGCAGTTTTAGTACGGGGGGGACGCAGTATTTT	CASSFSTGGTQYF
NA	TRBJ2-5	12	TRBV10-2	medium-sized	TGCGCCAGCAGTGAGCAGGCGGAGACCCAGTACTTC	CASSEQAETQYF
NA	TRBJ2-7	14	TRBV20-1	medium-sized	TGCAGTGCTAGAGATGAGAGGGTTCGTTACGAGCAGTACTTC	CSARDERVRYEQYF
NA	TRBJ2-1	16	TRBV4-2	medium-sized	TGTGCCAGCAGCCCCGAAGGGGGGAGCTCCTACAATGAGCAGTTCTTC	CASSPEGGSSYNEQFF
NA	TRBJ1-6	17	TRBV12-3/TRBV12-4	few	TGTGCCAGCAGTCCCTTCCAACAGGGTATGCGGGGATCACCCCTCCACTTT	CASSPFQQGMRGSPLHF
NA	TRBJ2-5	11	TRBV6-1	medium-sized	TGTGCCAGCAGCTTAGAAGAGACCCAGTACTTC	CASSLEETQYF
NA	TRBJ2-3	10	TRBV5-1	medium-sized	TGCGCCAGCACTGGGGAAAAGCAGTATTTT	CASTGEKQYF
TRBD2	TRBJ2-1	12	TRBV6-5	medium-sized	TGTGCCAGCAGTTATGGCGGGGGGGACCAGTTCTTC	CASSYGGGDQFF
TRBD1	TRBJ2-1	16	TRBV3-1	many	TGTGCCAGCAGCCAAGATCTGGGACAGGGGGCGAATGAGCAGTTCTTC	CASSQDLGQGANEQFF
NA	TRBJ2-2	14	TRBV6-5	many	TGTGCCAGCACTTCCATCGGGGCCACCGGGGAGCTGTTTTTT	CASTSIGATGELFF